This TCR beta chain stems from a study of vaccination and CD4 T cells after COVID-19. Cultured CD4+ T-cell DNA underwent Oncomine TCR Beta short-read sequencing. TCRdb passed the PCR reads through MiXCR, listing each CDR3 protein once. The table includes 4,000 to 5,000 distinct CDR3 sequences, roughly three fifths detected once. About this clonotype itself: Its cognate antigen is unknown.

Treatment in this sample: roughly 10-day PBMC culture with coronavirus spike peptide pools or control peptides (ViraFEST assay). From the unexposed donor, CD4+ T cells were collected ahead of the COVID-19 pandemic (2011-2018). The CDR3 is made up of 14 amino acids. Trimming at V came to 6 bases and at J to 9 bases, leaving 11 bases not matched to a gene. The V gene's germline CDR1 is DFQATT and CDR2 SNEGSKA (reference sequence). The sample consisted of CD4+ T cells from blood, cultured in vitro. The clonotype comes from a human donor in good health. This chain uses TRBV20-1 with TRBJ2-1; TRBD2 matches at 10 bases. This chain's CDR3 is CSAPSGGASIEQFF. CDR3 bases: TGCAGTGCCCCCAGCGGGGGGGCGAGTATTGAGCAGTTCTTC.